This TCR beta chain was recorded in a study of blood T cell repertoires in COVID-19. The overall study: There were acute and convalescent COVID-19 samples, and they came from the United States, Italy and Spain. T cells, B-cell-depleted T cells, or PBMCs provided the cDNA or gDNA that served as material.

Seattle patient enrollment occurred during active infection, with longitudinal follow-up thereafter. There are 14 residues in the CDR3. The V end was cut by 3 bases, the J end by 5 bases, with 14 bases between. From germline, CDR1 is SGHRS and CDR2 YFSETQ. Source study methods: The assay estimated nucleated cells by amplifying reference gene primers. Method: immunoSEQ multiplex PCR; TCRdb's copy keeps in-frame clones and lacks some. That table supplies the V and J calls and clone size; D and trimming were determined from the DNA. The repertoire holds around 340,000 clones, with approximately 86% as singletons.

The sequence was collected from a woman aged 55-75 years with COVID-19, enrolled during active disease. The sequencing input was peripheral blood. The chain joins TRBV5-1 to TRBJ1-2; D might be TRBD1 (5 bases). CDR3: CASSSEQGLYGYTF. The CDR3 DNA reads TGCGCCAGCAGCTCGGAGCAGGGCCTTTATGGCTACACCTTC.